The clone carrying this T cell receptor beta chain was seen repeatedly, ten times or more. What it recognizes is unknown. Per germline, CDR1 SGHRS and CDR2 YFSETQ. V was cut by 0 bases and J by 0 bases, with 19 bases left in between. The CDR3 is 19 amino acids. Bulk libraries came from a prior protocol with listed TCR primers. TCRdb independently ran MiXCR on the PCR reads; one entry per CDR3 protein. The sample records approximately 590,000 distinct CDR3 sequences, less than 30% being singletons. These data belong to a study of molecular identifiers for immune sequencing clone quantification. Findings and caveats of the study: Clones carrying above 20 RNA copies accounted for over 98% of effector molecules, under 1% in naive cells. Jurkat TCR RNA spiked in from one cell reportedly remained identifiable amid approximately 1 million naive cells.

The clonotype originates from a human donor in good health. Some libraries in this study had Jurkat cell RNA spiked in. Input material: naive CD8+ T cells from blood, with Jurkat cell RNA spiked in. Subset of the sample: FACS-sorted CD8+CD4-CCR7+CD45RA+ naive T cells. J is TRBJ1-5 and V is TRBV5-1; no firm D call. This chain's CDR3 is CASSLARTAEVYSNQPQHF. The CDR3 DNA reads TGCGCCAGCAGCTTGGCCCGGACGGCAGAGGTGTATAGCAATCAGCCCCAGCATTTT.